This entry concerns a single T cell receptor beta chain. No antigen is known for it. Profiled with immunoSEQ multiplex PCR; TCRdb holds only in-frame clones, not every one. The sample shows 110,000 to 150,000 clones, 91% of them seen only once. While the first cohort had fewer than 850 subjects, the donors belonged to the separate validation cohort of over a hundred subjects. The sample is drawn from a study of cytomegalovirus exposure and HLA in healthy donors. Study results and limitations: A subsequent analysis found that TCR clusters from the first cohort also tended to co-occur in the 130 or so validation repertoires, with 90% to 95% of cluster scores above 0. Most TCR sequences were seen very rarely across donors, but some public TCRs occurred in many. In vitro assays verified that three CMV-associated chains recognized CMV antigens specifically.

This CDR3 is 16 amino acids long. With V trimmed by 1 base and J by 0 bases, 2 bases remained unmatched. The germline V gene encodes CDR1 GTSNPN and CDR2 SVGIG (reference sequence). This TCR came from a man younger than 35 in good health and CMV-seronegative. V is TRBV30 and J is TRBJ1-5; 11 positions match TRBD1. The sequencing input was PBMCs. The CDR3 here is CAWSGGTGGSNQPQHF. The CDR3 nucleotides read TGTGCCTGGAGTGGTGGGACAGGGGGTAGCAATCAGCCCCAGCATTTT.